The present T cell receptor (beta chain) was sequenced within a study of T cell changes during pregnancy in multiple sclerosis. The CDR3 has 13 amino acids. Trimming cost V 7 bases and J 3 bases, with 12 bases left between them. The germline gives CDR1 KGHSH, CDR2 LQKENI. TCRdb keeps only in-frame clones here, not all; method: immunoSEQ multiplex PCR. Here the sample spans about 35,000 clones, around 93% being singletons. The chain uses TRBV18 and TRBJ1-1; TRBD1 might be the D (5 bases). The source was CD4+ T cells from peripheral blood mononuclear cells, collected in the third trimester of pregnancy. This TCR came from a female donor in good health, enrolled as a control in a pregnancy study. CDR3 protein: CASYGGMDTEAFF. For the CDR3, the DNA is TGTGCCAGCTACGGGGGTATGGACACTGAAGCTTTCTTT.